These 19 T cell receptor beta chains were all obtained from the same sample, sequenced in a study of technical replicates of blood from several donors. This table comes from immunoSEQ multiplex PCR, and its TCRdb copy is limited to in-frame clones, with some not included. The sample includes about 84,000 clones, approximately 97% of them seen just once. The sequenced sample consisted of T cells isolated from PBMCs. The origin of the receptors is a human donor in good health.

This chain links TRBV27 with TRBJ2-2; TRBD2 matches at 10 bases. The CDR3 runs to 17 residues. Germline values: CDR1 MNHEY, CDR2 SMNVEV (reference sequence). The V segment lost 3 bases and the J segment 7 bases; nucleotides outside the gene matches: 11. Here the CDR3 reads CASSFLAGVLEVGELFF. The CDR3 region has the DNA TGTGCCAGCAGTTTCCTAGCGGGGGTACTAGAGGTCGGGGAGCTGTTTTTT.

CDR3 sequence (DNA): TGTGCCAGCAGAAATCGGGGGGTCACTGAAGCTTTCTTT. This sequence encodes CASRNRGVTEAFF. The chain is built from TRBV6-1 and TRBJ1-1; a weak D match, TRBD1 (5 bases). The length of the CDR3 is 13 residues. Germline CDR1 MNHNS, CDR2 SASEGT. V lost 6 bases and J 4 bases, leaving 12 bases between the germline ends.

This chain links TRBV5-1 with TRBJ1-1; the match to TRBD1 covers 9 bases. V gave up 3 bases and J gave up 4 bases; unmatched junction bases: 10. CDR3 length: 16 amino acids. Per the germline V gene, CDR1 is SGHRS and CDR2 is YFSETQ. Written as DNA, the CDR3 is TGCGCCAGCAGCTCCGGACAGGGGAGTCTAGTCACTGAAGCTTTCTTT. This encodes CASSSGQGSLVTEAFF.

This clone has only one observation. The chain is built from TRBV10-2 and TRBJ2-2; D gene unclear. V lost 2 bases to trimming and J lost 13 bases, with 11 bases between them. This CDR3 is built from 12 residues. The germline gives CDR1 WSHSY, CDR2 SAAADI. DNA for the CDR3: TGCGCCAGCAGTGAGGAGCACCCGGGGCTGTTTTTT. Translated, it gives CASSEEHPGLFF.

The rearrangement uses TRBV11-2 and TRBJ1-1; D remains ambiguous. Germline assignment: CDR1 SGHAT and CDR2 FQNNGV. The CDR3 is made up of 16 amino acids. V lost 1 base to trimming and J lost 3 bases, with 15 bases between them. CDR3 bases: TGTGCCAGCAGCTTAGTAGCGGTCTCGTCTTACACTGAAGCTTTCTTT. Translation gives CASSLVAVSSYTEAFF.

The chain has TRBV6-5 and TRBJ2-5; D remains ambiguous. The CDR3 is 13 amino acids. V was pared by 1 base and J by 5 bases, with 8 bases between. The germline CDR1 and CDR2 sequences are MNHEY and SVGAGI. The CDR3 coding sequence is TGTGCCAGCAGTTACTACTCCACGGAGACCCAGTACTTC. Translated: CASSYYSTETQYF.

V is TRBV27 and J is TRBJ1-2; TRBD1 agrees at 8 bases. The CDR3 extends over 16 amino acids. The V gene's germline CDR1 is MNHEY and CDR2 SMNVEV (reference sequence). With V trimmed by 2 bases and J by 4 bases, 9 bases remained unmatched. CDR3 sequence (DNA): TGTGCCAGCAGTTTAAACCCGACAGGGGCATTCTATGGCTACACCTTC. Protein: CASSLNPTGAFYGYTF.

This chain links TRBV30 with TRBJ2-1; 7 bases fit TRBD2. Germline-derived CDR1 and CDR2 are GTSNPN and SVGIG (reference sequence). The CDR3 consists of 14 residues. The junction had 4 bases not matched to a gene; V was cut back by 3 bases and J by 2 bases. The CDR3 protein is CAWRRGTTYNEQFF. As DNA, the CDR3 is TGTGCCTGGAGAAGAGGGACTACCTACAATGAGCAGTTCTTC.

The gene calls are TRBV7-8 and TRBJ1-5; D is undetermined. This CDR3 spans 15 amino acids. Germline CDR1 and CDR2: SGHVS and FQNEAQ. Trimming pared 1 base from V and 6 bases from J, leaving 13 bases between. CDR3 protein: CASSLGGGKGQPQHF. DNA of the CDR3: TGTGCCAGCAGCTTAGGCGGCGGGAAGGGTCAGCCCCAGCATTTT.

The V call is TRBV19, the J call TRBJ1-1, with 8 bases fitting TRBD1. With V trimmed by 4 bases and J by 9 bases, 10 bases remained unmatched. CDR1 and CDR2 (germline): LNHDA, SQIVND (reference sequence). This CDR3 has 14 amino acids. The CDR3 loop reads CASSTIRGQGQAFF. The CDR3 DNA reads TGTGCCAGTAGTACCATCCGCGGACAGGGCCAAGCTTTCTTT.

With regard to this clone: One junction end disagrees with the germline gene, perhaps due to a read error. J is TRBJ2-7 and V is TRBV7-3; 7 bases match TRBD1. CDR1 and CDR2 (germline): SGHTA, FQGTGA. CDR3 length: 16 amino acids. Here the CDR3 reads CASSLTPTGASYEQYF. CDR3 sequence (DNA): TGTGCCAGCAGCCTAACACCAACAGGGGCCTCCTACGAGCAGTACTTC.

The CDR3 loop reads CASSEFSPDTQYF. As DNA, the CDR3 is TGTGCCAGCAGTGAATTTTCTCCAGATACGCAGTATTTT. This chain links TRBV25-1 with TRBJ2-3, with D unresolved. Between the trimmed V and J ends, which lost 1 base and 4 bases, there was a span of 6 bases. Germline V gene lookup returns CDR1 MGHDK and CDR2 SYGVNS. The length of the CDR3 is 13 residues.

The V call is TRBV27, the J call TRBJ1-2; D possibly corresponds to TRBD1 (6 bases). Looked up from germline, CDR1 is MNHEY and CDR2 is SMNVEV (reference sequence). V lost 1 base and J lost 8, with 11 bases in between. The CDR3 runs to 13 residues. The CDR3 sequence is CASSLFPGGGYTF. In DNA, the CDR3 is TGTGCCAGCAGTTTATTTCCGGGGGGCGGCTACACCTTC.

The gene calls are TRBV6-5 and TRBJ2-7; TRBD1 matches 11 bases. Germline V CDR1 and CDR2: MNHEY, SVGAGI. V shed 4 bases, J shed 4 bases, and the junction held 9 bases outside the gene matches. The CDR3 is 16 amino acids. The CDR3, as DNA: TGTGCCAGCAGTTCTATCGGACAGGGGGCCGGGTACGAGCAGTACTTC. Translation: CASSSIGQGAGYEQYF.

This clone has just one count. The CDR3 region is CASIGDSKNIQYF. The CDR3 DNA reads as TGCGCCAGCATCGGGGATAGCAAAAACATTCAGTACTTC. This chain joins TRBV10-2 and TRBJ2-4; D is perhaps TRBD2 (5 bases). V dropped 7 bases and J dropped 3 bases, with 10 bases sitting between them. CDR3 length: 13 amino acids. Germline lookup yields CDR1 WSHSY and CDR2 SAAADI.

J is TRBJ2-5 and V is TRBV7-6; no firm D call. CDR1 is SGHVS and CDR2 is FNYEAQ in the germline V gene. Trimming stripped 4 bases from V and 1 base from J, with 7 bases between. CDR3 length: 13 residues. CDR3 in DNA: TGTGCCAGCAGCTCCCCTTTCCAAGAGACCCAGTACTTC. Its protein is CASSSPFQETQYF. Full variable domain (missing parts from reference TRBV7-6 and TRBJ2-5): GAGVSQSPRYKVTKRGQDVALRCDPISGHVSLYWYRQALGQGPEFLTYFNYEAQQDKSGLPNDRFSAERPEGSISTLTIQRTEQRDSAMYRCASSSPFQETQYFGPGTRLLVL.

Concerning this clone itself: Other DNA variants within this sample encode the same CDR3. The chain carries TRBV5-1 and TRBJ2-7; 9 positions match TRBD1. This CDR3 spans 13 amino acids. V was pared by 0 bases and J by 6 bases, with 1 base of the junction left unmatched. Germline V gives CDR1 SGHRS, CDR2 YFSETQ. CDR3 nucleotide sequence: TGCGCCAGCAGCTTGGGACAGGGGGGCGAGCAGTACTTC. It codes for CASSLGQGGEQYF. Looking up the rest from reference TRBV5-1 and TRBJ2-7 gives the full variable domain: KAGVTQTPRYLIKTRGQQVTLSCSPISGHRSVSWYQQTPGQGLQFLFEYFSETQRNKGNFPGRFSGRQFSNSRSEMNVSTLELGDSALYLCASSLGQGGEQYFGPGTRLTVT.

V usage is TRBV11-2 and J usage is TRBJ2-7, with D possibly TRBD2 on 6 matching bases. The CDR3 extends over 17 amino acids. CDR1 SGHAT and CDR2 FQNNGV come from the germline V gene. Trimming removed 1 base from V and 2 bases from J, with 18 bases in between. The CDR3 nucleotides are TGTGCCAGCAGCTTAGGGAGGGCCCTAGAATCTCCCTACGAGCAGTACTTC. Translation: CASSLGRALESPYEQYF.

J is TRBJ2-1 and V is TRBV7-7; TRBD2 might be the D (6 bases). The CDR3 has 15 amino acids. With 3 bases removed from V and 8 bases from J, the gap between germline ends came to 17 bases. Germline CDR1 is SSHAT and CDR2 is FNYEAQ (reference sequence). CDR3 DNA: TGTGCCAGCAGCTTCTCGCCGGGGGTGACCGATGAGCAGTTCTTC. Translation gives CASSFSPGVTDEQFF.